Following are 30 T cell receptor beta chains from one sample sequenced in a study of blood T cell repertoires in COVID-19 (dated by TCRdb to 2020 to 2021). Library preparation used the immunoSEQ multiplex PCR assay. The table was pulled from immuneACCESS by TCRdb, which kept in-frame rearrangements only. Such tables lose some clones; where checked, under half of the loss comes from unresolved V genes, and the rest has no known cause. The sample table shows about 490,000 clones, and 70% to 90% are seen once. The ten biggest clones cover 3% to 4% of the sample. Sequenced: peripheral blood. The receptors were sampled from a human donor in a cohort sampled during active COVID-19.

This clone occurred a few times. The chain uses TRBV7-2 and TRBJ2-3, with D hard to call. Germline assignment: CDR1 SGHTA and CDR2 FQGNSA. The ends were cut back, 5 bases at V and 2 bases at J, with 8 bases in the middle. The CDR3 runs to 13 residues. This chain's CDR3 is CASSHVYTDTQYF. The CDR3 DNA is TGTGCCAGCAGCCATGTCTACACAGATACGCAGTATTTT.

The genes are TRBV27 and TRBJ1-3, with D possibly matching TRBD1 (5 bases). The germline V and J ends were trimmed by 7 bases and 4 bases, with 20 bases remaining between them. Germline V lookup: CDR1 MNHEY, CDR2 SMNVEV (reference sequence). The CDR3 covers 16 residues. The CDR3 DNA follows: TGTGCCAGCATCGCGAGGGGCAGGGAGGGAGGAAACACCATATATTTT. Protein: CASIARGREGGNTIYF.

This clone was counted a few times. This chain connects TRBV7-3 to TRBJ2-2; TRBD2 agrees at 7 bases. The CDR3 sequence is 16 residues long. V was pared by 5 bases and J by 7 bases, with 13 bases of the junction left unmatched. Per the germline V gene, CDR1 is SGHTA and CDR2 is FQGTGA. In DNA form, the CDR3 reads TGTGCCAGCAGCCTAGGGCGGGAGAGGCGAAGCGGGGAGCTGTTTTTT. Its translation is CASSLGRERRSGELFF. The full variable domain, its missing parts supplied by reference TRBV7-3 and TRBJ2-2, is GAGVSQTPSNKVTEKGKYVELRCDPISGHTALYWYRQSLGQGPEFLIYFQGTGAADDSGLPNDRFFAVRPEGSVSTLKIQRTERGDSAVYLCASSLGRERRSGELFFGEGSRLTVL.

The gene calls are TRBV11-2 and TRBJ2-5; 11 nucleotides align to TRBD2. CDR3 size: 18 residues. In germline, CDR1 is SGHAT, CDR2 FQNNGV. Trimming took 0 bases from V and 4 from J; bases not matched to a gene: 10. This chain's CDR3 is CASSLDRTSGSRRETQYF. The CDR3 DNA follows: TGTGCCAGCAGCTTAGATCGAACTAGCGGGAGTAGGAGAGAGACCCAGTACTTC.

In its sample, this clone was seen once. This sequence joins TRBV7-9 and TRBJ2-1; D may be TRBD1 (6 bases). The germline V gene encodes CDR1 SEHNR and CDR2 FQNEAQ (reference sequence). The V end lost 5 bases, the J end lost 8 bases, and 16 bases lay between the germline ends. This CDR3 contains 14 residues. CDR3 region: CASSGQFGQDEQFF. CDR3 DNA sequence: TGTGCCAGCAGCGGACAGTTCGGACAAGATGAGCAGTTCTTC.

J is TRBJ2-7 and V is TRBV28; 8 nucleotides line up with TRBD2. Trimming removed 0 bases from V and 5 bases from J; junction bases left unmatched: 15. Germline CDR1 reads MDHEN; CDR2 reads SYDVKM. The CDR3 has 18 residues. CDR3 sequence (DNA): TGTGCCAGCAGTTTATGGAAGGGCCCGAGCGGGAGTGTCCACGAGCAGTACTTC. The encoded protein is CASSLWKGPSGSVHEQYF.

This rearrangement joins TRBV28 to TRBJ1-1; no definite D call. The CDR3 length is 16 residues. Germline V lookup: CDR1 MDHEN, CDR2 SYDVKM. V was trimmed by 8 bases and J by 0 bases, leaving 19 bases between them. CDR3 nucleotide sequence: TGTGCCAGCTCTGACCCGATAGGTAGCATGAACACTGAAGCTTTCTTT. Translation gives CASSDPIGSMNTEAFF. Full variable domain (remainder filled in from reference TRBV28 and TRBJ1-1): DVKVTQSSRYLVKRTGEKVFLECVQDMDHENMFWYRQDPGLGLRLIYFSYDVKMKEKGDIPEGYSVSREKKERFSLILESASTNQTSMYLCASSDPIGSMNTEAFFGQGTRLTVV.

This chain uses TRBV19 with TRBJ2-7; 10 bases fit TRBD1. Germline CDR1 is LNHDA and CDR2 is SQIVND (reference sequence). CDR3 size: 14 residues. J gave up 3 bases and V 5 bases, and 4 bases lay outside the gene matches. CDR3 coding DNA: TGTGCCAGTAGTTCGACAGGGGGCTACTACGAGCAGTACTTC. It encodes CASSSTGGYYEQYF.

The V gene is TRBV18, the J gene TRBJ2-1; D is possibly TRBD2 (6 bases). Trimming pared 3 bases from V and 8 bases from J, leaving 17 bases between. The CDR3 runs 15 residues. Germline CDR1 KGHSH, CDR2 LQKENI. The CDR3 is CASSPKVVREYEQFF. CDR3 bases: TGTGCCAGCTCACCGAAAGTTGTACGGGAGTATGAGCAGTTCTTC.

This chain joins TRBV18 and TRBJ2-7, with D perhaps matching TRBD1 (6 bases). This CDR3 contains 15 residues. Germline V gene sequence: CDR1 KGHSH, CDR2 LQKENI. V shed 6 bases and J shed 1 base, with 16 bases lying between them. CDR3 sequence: CASSPTGHRSYEQYF. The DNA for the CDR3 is TGTGCCAGCTCGCCAACAGGGCATCGTTCCTACGAGCAGTACTTC.

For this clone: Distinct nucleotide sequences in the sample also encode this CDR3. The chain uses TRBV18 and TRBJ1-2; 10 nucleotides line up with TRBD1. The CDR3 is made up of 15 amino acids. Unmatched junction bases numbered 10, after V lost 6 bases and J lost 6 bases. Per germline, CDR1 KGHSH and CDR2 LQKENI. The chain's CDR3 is CASSPPGQGEHGYTF. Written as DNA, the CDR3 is TGTGCCAGCTCCCCCCCAGGACAGGGGGAGCATGGCTACACCTTC.

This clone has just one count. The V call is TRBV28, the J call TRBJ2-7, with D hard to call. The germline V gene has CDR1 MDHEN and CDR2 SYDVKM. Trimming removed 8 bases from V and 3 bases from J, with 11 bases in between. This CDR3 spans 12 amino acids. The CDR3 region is CASSSAYYEQYF. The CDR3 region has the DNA TGTGCCAGCTCTTCCGCGTACTACGAGCAGTACTTC.

CDR3 sequence (DNA): TGTGCCAGCAGCCAAGGTGGGGGGAGGGGTAACTATGGCTACACCTTC. This translates into CASSQGGGRGNYGYTF. This chain links TRBV4-2 with TRBJ1-2; possible D gene TRBD1, 5 bases. V dropped 1 base and J dropped 1 base, with 13 bases sitting between them. Germline assignment: CDR1 LGHNA and CDR2 YNFKEQ. This CDR3 comprises 16 residues.

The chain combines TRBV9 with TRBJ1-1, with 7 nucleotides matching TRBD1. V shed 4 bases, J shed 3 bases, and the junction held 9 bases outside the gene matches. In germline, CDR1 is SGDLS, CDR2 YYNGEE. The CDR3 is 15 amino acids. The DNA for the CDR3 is TGTGCCAGCAGCAGGAAGGGACAGTTGGACACTGAAGCTTTCTTT. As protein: CASSRKGQLDTEAFF.

CDR3 in DNA: TGTGCCACCAGTGATCATCGAGCGAATCAGCCCCAGCATTTT. Translating gives CATSDHRANQPQHF. The chain couples TRBV24-1 to TRBJ1-5; no firm D call. V lost 3 bases, J lost 4 bases, and 9 bases lay in between. Germline CDR1 and CDR2: KGHDR and SFDVKD. The CDR3 has 14 residues.

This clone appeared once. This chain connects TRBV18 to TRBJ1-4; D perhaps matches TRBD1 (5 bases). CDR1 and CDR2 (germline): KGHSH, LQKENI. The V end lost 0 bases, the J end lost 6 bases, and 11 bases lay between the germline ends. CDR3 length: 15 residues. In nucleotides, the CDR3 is TGTGCCAGCTCACCACCGTTAACAGGTTATGAAAAACTGTTTTTT. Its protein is CASSPPLTGYEKLFF. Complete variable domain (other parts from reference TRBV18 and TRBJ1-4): NAGVMQNPRHLVRRRGQEARLRCSPMKGHSHVYWYRQLPEEGLKFMVYLQKENIIDESGMPKERFSAEFPKEGPSILRIQQVVRGDSAAYFCASSPPLTGYEKLFFGSGTQLSVL.

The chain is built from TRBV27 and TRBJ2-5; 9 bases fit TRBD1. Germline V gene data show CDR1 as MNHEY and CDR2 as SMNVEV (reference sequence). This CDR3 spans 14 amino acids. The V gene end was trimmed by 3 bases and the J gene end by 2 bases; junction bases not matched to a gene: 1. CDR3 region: CASSLTGGQETQYF. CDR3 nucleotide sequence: TGTGCCAGCAGTTTGACAGGGGGTCAAGAGACCCAGTACTTC.

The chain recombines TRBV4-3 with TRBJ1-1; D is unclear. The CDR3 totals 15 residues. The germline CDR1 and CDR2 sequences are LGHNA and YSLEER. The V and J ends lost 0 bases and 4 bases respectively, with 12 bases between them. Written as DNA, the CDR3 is TGCGCCAGCAGCCAAGAATGGAGGAGTAGCACTGAAGCTTTCTTT. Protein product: CASSQEWRSSTEAFF.

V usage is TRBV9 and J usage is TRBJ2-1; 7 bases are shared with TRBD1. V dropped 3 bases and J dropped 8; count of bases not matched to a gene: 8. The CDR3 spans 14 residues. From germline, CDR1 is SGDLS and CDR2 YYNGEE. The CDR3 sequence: CASSALGTADEQFF. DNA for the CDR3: TGTGCCAGCAGCGCACTCGGGACAGCCGATGAGCAGTTCTTC.

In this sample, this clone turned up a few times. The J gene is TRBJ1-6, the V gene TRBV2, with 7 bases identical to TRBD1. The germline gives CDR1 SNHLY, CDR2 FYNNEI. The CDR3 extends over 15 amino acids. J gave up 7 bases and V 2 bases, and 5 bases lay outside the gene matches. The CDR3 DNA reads TGTGCCAGCAGTGAAAGGGGGCAGGGCAATTCACCCCTCCACTTT. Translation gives CASSERGQGNSPLHF.

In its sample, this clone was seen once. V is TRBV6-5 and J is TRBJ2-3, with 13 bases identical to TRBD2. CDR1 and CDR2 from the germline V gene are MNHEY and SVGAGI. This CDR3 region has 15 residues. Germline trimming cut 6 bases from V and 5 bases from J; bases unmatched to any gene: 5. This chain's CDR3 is CASRSTSGRGDTQYF. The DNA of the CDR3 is TGTGCCAGCAGGAGCACTAGCGGGAGGGGAGATACGCAGTATTTT.

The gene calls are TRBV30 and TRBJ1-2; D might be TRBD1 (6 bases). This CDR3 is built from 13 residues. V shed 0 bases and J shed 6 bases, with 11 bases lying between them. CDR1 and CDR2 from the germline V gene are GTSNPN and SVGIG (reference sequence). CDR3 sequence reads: CAWSVGGGDGYTF. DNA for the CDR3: TGTGCCTGGAGTGTAGGGGGGGGCGATGGCTACACCTTC.

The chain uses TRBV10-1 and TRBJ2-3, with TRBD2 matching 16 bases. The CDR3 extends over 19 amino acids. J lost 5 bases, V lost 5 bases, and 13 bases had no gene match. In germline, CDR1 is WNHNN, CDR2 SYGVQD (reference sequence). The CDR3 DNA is TGCGCCAGCAGTTTAATGGGACTAGCGGGAGGGCCTGAGGAAGATACGCAGTATTTT. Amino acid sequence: CASSLMGLAGGPEEDTQYF.

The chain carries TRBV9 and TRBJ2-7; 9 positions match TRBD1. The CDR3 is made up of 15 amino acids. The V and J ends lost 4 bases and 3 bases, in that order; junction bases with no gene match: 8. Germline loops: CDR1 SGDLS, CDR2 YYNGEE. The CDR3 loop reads CASSIGTGRDYEQYF. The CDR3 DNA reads TGTGCCAGCAGCATCGGGACAGGGCGTGACTACGAGCAGTACTTC.

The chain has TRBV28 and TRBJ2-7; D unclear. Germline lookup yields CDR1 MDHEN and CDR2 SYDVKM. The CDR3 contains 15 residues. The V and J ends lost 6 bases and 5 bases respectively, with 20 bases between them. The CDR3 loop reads CASSPPDSVVDEQYF. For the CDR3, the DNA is TGTGCCAGCAGCCCTCCCGACTCGGTCGTCGACGAGCAGTACTTC.

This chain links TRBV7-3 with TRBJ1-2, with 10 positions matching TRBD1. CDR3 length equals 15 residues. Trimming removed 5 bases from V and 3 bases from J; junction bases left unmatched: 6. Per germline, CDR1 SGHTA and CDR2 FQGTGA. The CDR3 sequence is CASSPWTGGDYGYTF. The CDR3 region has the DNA TGTGCCAGCAGCCCTTGGACAGGGGGAGACTATGGCTACACCTTC.

The CDR3 coding sequence is TGTGCCAGCACCAAGGACAGCGACTATTACGAGCAGTACTTC. Translated, it gives CASTKDSDYYEQYF. V usage is TRBV6-5 and J usage is TRBJ2-7, with D tentatively TRBD1 (6 bases). Germline loops: CDR1 MNHEY, CDR2 SVGAGI. The CDR3 has 14 residues. Trimming removed 7 bases from V and 4 bases from J, with 17 bases in between.

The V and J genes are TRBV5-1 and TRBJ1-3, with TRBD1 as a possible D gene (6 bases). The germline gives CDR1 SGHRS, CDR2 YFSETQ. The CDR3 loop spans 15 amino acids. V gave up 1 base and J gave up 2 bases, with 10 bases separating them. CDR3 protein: CASSLSAGAGNTIYF. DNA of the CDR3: TGCGCCAGCAGCTTGTCCGCAGGGGCTGGAAACACCATATATTTT.

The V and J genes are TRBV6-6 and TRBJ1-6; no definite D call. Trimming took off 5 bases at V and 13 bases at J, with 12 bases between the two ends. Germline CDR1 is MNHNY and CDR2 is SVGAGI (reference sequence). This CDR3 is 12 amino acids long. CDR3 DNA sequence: TGTGCCAGCAGTCCCTCGTCAGTTCCCCTCCACTTT. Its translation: CASSPSSVPLHF.

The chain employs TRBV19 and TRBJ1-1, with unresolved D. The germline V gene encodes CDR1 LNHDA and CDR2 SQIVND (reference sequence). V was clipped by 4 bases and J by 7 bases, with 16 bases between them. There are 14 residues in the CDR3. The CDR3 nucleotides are TGTGCCAGTAGTAGCCGGGGATCATGGAATGAAGCTTTCTTT. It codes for CASSSRGSWNEAFF.